One and the same sample provided the 31 T cell receptor beta chains below, sequenced in a study of blood T cell repertoires in COVID-19 (dated by TCRdb to between 2020 and 2021). Libraries were prepared through the immunoSEQ multiplex PCR assay. This is the immuneACCESS table as TCRdb keeps it, with only in-frame sequences that have V and J called. A part of the clones is gone; compared with another copy, unresolved V genes explain less than half, and the rest is unexplained. The sample records tens of thousands of clones, roughly four fifths of which are singletons. Less than 45% of the sample is held by the ten biggest clonotypes. The sequenced material came from peripheral blood. Receptors originate from a man of 80 years or more with acute or convalescent COVID-19.

The V call is TRBV11-2, the J call TRBJ2-7; 7 positions agree with TRBD2. The CDR3 spans 15 residues. Germline V CDR1 and CDR2: SGHAT, FQNNGV. J lost 2 bases, V lost 4 bases, and 8 bases had no gene match. CDR3 bases: TGTGCCAGCAGCTCGGGACTATCTACCACCTACGAGCAGTACTTC. Protein: CASSSGLSTTYEQYF.

The V call is TRBV7-2, the J call TRBJ1-1; D call uncertain. Looked up from germline, CDR1 is SGHTA and CDR2 is FQGNSA. V was clipped by 1 base and J by 1 base, with 7 bases between them. The CDR3 loop spans 14 amino acids. CDR3 DNA sequence: TGTGCCAGCAGCTTAGGGGCGTCGAACACTGAAGCTTTCTTT. Residues: CASSLGASNTEAFF. Full variable domain (outside the CDR3, taken from reference TRBV7-2 and TRBJ1-1): GAGVSQSPSNKVTEKGKDVELRCDPISGHTALYWYRQSLGQGLEFLIYFQGNSAPDKSGLPSDRFSAERTGGSVSTLTIQRTQQEDSAVYLCASSLGASNTEAFFGQGTRLTVV.

The CDR3 is CASSHEIDRGQSGIGLDTQYF. The CDR3, as DNA: TGCGCCAGCAGCCACGAGATCGACAGGGGGCAGAGCGGGATTGGTTTAGATACGCAGTATTTT. The chain joins TRBV4-3 to TRBJ2-3; 10 bases are shared with TRBD1. V lost 3 bases, J lost 5 bases, and 23 bases stayed unmatched. The CDR3 covers 21 residues. CDR1 LGHNA and CDR2 YSLEER come from the germline V gene.

The chain couples TRBV7-9 to TRBJ1-1; D unclear. The CDR3 runs to 18 residues. Between the trimmed V and J ends, which lost 1 base and 0 bases, there was a span of 18 bases. Per the germline V gene, CDR1 is SEHNR and CDR2 is FQNEAQ (reference sequence). CDR3 sequence: CASSLGGPRRVMNTEAFF. The CDR3, as DNA: TGTGCCAGCAGCTTAGGAGGGCCCCGTAGGGTCATGAACACTGAAGCTTTCTTT.

The V call is TRBV6-2 or TRBV6-3, the J call TRBJ1-1; TRBD1 matches at 7 bases. The CDR3 has 16 residues. Germline-derived CDR1 and CDR2 are MNHEY and SVGEGT. After removal of 6 bases from V and 1 base from J, the junction contained 11 bases not matched to a gene. The CDR3 reads CASSQPGQTGNTEAFF. Written as DNA, the CDR3 is TGTGCCAGCAGCCAGCCGGGACAGACTGGGAACACTGAAGCTTTCTTT.

The chain combines TRBV7-2 with TRBJ2-7, with 7 bases identical to TRBD2. CDR1 is SGHTA, CDR2 FQGNSA, per germline. Trimming at V came to 8 bases and at J to 3 bases, leaving 13 bases not matched to a gene. The CDR3 spans 15 residues. The CDR3 DNA follows: TGTGCCAGCGCACGGTCCGGGGGGAACAACTACGAGCAGTACTTC. Protein: CASARSGGNNYEQYF.

The chain recombines TRBV27 with TRBJ1-5; 8 bases are a match to TRBD1. Germline CDR1 and CDR2: MNHEY and SMNVEV (reference sequence). The CDR3 spans 15 residues. The trim removed 6 bases at V and 4 bases at J, leaving 8 bases unmatched. CDR3 protein: CASSPGQGKNQPQHF. CDR3 nucleotide sequence: TGTGCCAGCAGCCCCGGACAGGGAAAGAATCAGCCCCAGCATTTT.

The genes are TRBV28 and TRBJ1-4; 8 nucleotides agree with TRBD1. The CDR3 contains 17 residues. J gave up 2 bases and V 6 bases, and 11 bases lay outside the gene matches. The germline gives CDR1 MDHEN, CDR2 SYDVKM. The CDR3 sequence is CASRAGTGFITNEKLFF. For the CDR3, the DNA is TGTGCCAGCAGAGCCGGGACAGGTTTCATCACTAATGAAAAACTGTTTTTT. Looking up the rest from reference TRBV28 and TRBJ1-4 gives the full variable domain: DVKVTQSSRYLVKRTGEKVFLECVQDMDHENMFWYRQDPGLGLRLIYFSYDVKMKEKGDIPEGYSVSREKKERFSLILESASTNQTSMYLCASRAGTGFITNEKLFFGSGTQLSVL.

The gene calls are TRBV13 and TRBJ2-3, with D perhaps TRBD2 (6 bases). The V and J ends lost 5 bases and 8 bases respectively, with 17 bases between them. The germline CDR1 and CDR2 sequences are PRHDT and FYEKMQ (reference sequence). CDR3 length: 14 residues. In DNA, the CDR3 is TGTGCCAGCAGCCTCCGGGGGAGTCGCGTTACGCAGTATTTT. It is translated as CASSLRGSRVTQYF. Variable domain in full (rest from reference TRBV13 and TRBJ2-3): AAGVIQSPRHLIKEKRETATLKCYPIPRHDTVYWYQQGPGQDPQFLISFYEKMQSDKGSIPDRFSAQQFSDYHSELNMSSLELGDSALYFCASSLRGSRVTQYFGPGTRLTVL.

The chain recombines TRBV7-9 with TRBJ2-2; 10 nucleotides line up with TRBD2. CDR3 size: 15 residues. Unmatched junction bases numbered 2, after V lost 3 bases and J lost 4 bases. Germline loops: CDR1 SEHNR, CDR2 FQNEAQ (reference sequence). The CDR3 nucleotides are TGTGCCAGCAGCTTGGCTAGCGGGGGCACCGGGGAGCTGTTTTTT. This gives the protein CASSLASGGTGELFF.

V gene TRBV11-1 combines with J gene TRBJ2-5; D unclear. The CDR3 extends over 11 amino acids. Germline values: CDR1 SGHAT, CDR2 FQDESV (reference sequence). V gave up 5 bases and J gave up 2 bases, with 3 bases separating them. The CDR3: CASSRQETQYF. CDR3 in DNA: TGTGCCAGCAGCCGGCAAGAGACCCAGTACTTC.

Only one count was recorded for this clone. The CDR3 is CASSSGDYNEQFF. The CDR3 coding sequence is TGTGCCAGCAGTTCGGGGGACTACAATGAGCAGTTCTTC. The rearrangement links TRBV7-7 to TRBJ2-1; TRBD2 might be the D (6 bases). V lost 6 bases, J lost 3 bases, and 9 bases lay in between. Germline V CDR1 and CDR2: SSHAT, FNYEAQ (reference sequence). The CDR3 totals 13 residues. Looking up the rest from reference TRBV7-7 and TRBJ2-1 gives the full variable domain: GAGVSQSPRYKVTKRGQDVTLRCDPISSHATLYWYQQALGQGPEFLTYFNYEAQPDKSGLPSDRFSAERPEGSISTLTIQRTEQRDSAMYRCASSSGDYNEQFFGPGTRLTVL.

V gene TRBV6-4 combines with J gene TRBJ1-5, with a possible D match to TRBD1 (6 bases). The CDR3 has 14 residues. The germline V and J ends were trimmed by 5 bases and 5 bases, with 13 bases remaining between them. The V gene's germline CDR1 is MRHNA and CDR2 SNTAGT. The CDR3 loop reads CASSWGTFYQPQHF. The CDR3 nucleotides read TGTGCCAGCAGTTGGGGGACATTTTATCAGCCCCAGCATTTT.

The chain combines TRBV28 with TRBJ1-5, with 10 bases fitting TRBD1. Germline lookup yields CDR1 MDHEN and CDR2 SYDVKM. The CDR3 loop spans 18 amino acids. V dropped 8 bases and J dropped 7; count of bases not matched to a gene: 20. The CDR3 loop is CASHPVNLDRGSKQPQHF. DNA of the CDR3: TGTGCCAGCCACCCCGTGAATCTGGACAGGGGGTCGAAACAGCCCCAGCATTTT.

This chain connects TRBV19 to TRBJ2-2, with 8 bases matching TRBD1. V trimming: 7 bases; J trimming: 2 bases; junction bases outside the gene matches: 24. From germline, CDR1 is LNHDA and CDR2 SQIVND (reference sequence). This CDR3 comprises 21 residues. The DNA for the CDR3 is TGTGCCAGTACTAACCGGACAGGGTCGGGTGTTACGGGTAAAAACACCGGGGAGCTGTTTTTT. Its translation: CASTNRTGSGVTGKNTGELFF.

This clone was counted between two and nine times. This rearrangement joins TRBV6-2 or TRBV6-3 to TRBJ2-3, with TRBD2 identical over 13 bases. Germline values: CDR1 MNHEY, CDR2 SVGEGT. After removal of 6 bases from V and 2 bases from J, the junction contained 5 bases not matched to a gene. The CDR3 contains 16 residues. The CDR3 coding sequence is TGTGCCAGCAGCCGAGGGACTAGCGGGGTCACAGATACGCAGTATTTT. It specifies CASSRGTSGVTDTQYF.

Only one count was recorded for this clone. Sequence at one end of the junction differs from germline and may be a read error. The chain joins TRBV15 to TRBJ1-3; D is possibly TRBD1 (5 bases). The CDR3 has 11 amino acids. Germline V lookup: CDR1 LNHNV, CDR2 YYDKDF (reference sequence). The CDR3 nucleotides read TGCGCGGTCAGGGCTGGAAACACCATATATTTT. Translating it yields CAVRAGNTIYF.

The V and J genes are TRBV24-1 and TRBJ2-5; tentative D call: TRBD2 (5 bases). Looked up from germline, CDR1 is KGHDR and CDR2 is SFDVKD. Trimming took 5 bases from V and 5 from J, leaving 29 bases between them. This CDR3 region has 19 residues. Here the CDR3 DNA reads TGTGCCACCAGTGGAGGCCCTAGTTCGGCTAGCAATTGGGGTGAGACCCAGTACTTC. It yields the protein CATSGGPSSASNWGETQYF.

The V call is TRBV7-4, the J call TRBJ1-4; 12 nucleotides line up with TRBD1. Germline CDR1 SGHVT, CDR2 SQSDAQ. The CDR3 has 18 residues. V gave up 6 bases and J gave up 5 bases; unmatched junction bases: 13. The CDR3 here is CASSLPGQGARGNEKLFF. The CDR3 DNA follows: TGTGCCAGCAGTTTACCGGGACAGGGGGCGAGGGGGAATGAAAAACTGTTTTTT.

V usage is TRBV5-8 and J usage is TRBJ2-1, with 15 bases fitting TRBD2. Germline V gives CDR1 SGHTS, CDR2 YDEGEE. After removal of 5 bases from V and 7 bases from J, the junction contained 13 bases not matched to a gene. This CDR3 has 18 residues. The CDR3 region has the DNA TGTGCCAGCAGTTCCGGACTAGCGGGGGGGTTGAGGGTGAATGAGCAGTTCTTC. Translating it yields CASSSGLAGGLRVNEQFF. The entire variable domain, with the rest obtained from reference TRBV5-8 and TRBJ2-1, is as follows: EAGVTQSPTHLIKTRGQQATLRCSPISGHTSVYWYQQALGLGLQFLLWYDEGEERNRGNFPPRFSGRQFPNYSSELNVNALELEDSALYLCASSSGLAGGLRVNEQFFGPGTRLTVL.

The CDR3 loop reads CAWAQGGYTEAFF. CDR3 coding DNA: TGTGCCTGGGCGCAGGGGGGTTACACTGAAGCTTTCTTT. The chain employs TRBV30 and TRBJ1-1; 7 nucleotides match TRBD1. Trimming at V came to 5 bases and at J to 3 bases, leaving 6 bases not matched to a gene. The CDR3 is 13 residues long. CDR1 and CDR2 (germline): GTSNPN, SVGIG (reference sequence).

The genes are TRBV6-5 and TRBJ1-2; TRBD1 agrees at 7 bases. Germline loops: CDR1 MNHEY, CDR2 SVGAGI. With 6 bases clipped from V and 7 bases from J, the junction kept 8 bases outside the gene matches. CDR3 size: 13 residues. The CDR3 protein is CASSPGQVVGYTF. The CDR3 DNA follows: TGTGCCAGCAGCCCCGGACAGGTAGTTGGCTACACCTTC.

The chain employs TRBV13 and TRBJ1-2; perhaps TRBD1 as D (5 bases). Trimming cost V 0 bases and J 4 bases, with 12 bases left between them. The CDR3 length is 15 residues. Germline V gene sequence: CDR1 PRHDT, CDR2 FYEKMQ (reference sequence). For the CDR3, the DNA is TGTGCCAGCAGCTTAGGACCGGCAGGGCCCTATGGCTACACCTTC. Translated: CASSLGPAGPYGYTF.

V is TRBV24-1 and J is TRBJ1-1; 11 nucleotides agree with TRBD1. The CDR3 is 14 amino acids. Germline V gene sequence: CDR1 KGHDR, CDR2 SFDVKD. The junction had 11 bases not matched to a gene; V was cut back by 8 bases and J by 10 bases. The CDR3 region is CATIRMGDRGVAFF. CDR3 coding DNA: TGTGCCACCATCCGGATGGGGGACAGGGGGGTAGCTTTCTTT.

The chain employs TRBV15 and TRBJ2-7; a possible D gene is TRBD1 (5 bases). Germline-derived CDR1 and CDR2 are LNHNV and YYDKDF (reference sequence). V was pared by 0 bases and J by 6 bases, with 15 bases between. This CDR3 region has 15 residues. The CDR3 DNA is TGTGCCACCAGCAGAGATCTGACAGTTAAGGGCGAGCAGTACTTC. The encoded protein is CATSRDLTVKGEQYF. The variable domain in full, with the rest retrieved from reference TRBV15 and TRBJ2-7, is DAMVIQNPRYQVTQFGKPVTLSCSQTLNHNVMYWYQQKSSQAPKLLFHYYDKDFNNEADTPDNFQSRRPNTSFCFLDIRSPGLGDTAMYLCATSRDLTVKGEQYFGPGTRLTVT.

In nucleotides, the CDR3 is TGTGCCAGCAGCCAAACGGGGAACAATGAGCAGTTCTTC. This codes for CASSQTGNNEQFF. This sequence joins TRBV3-1 (or the pseudogene TRBV3-2) and TRBJ2-1; a possible D gene is TRBD2 (5 bases). Looked up from germline, CDR1 is LGHDT and CDR2 is YNNKEL (reference sequence). Trimming stripped 2 bases from V and 5 bases from J, with 7 bases between. CDR3 size: 13 residues.

The chain couples TRBV7-6 to TRBJ2-1; TRBD2 matches at 10 bases. This CDR3 is built from 15 residues. The V gene's germline CDR1 is SGHVS and CDR2 FNYEAQ. Trimming at V came to 5 bases and at J to 7 bases, leaving 8 bases not matched to a gene. In nucleotides, the CDR3 is TGTGCCAGCAGCCCGCTAGCGGGAGTGGGGAATGAGCAGTTCTTC. Protein sequence: CASSPLAGVGNEQFF.

The J gene is TRBJ1-5, the V gene TRBV19; TRBD1 is a possible D gene (6 bases). The CDR3 length is 14 residues. Germline V gives CDR1 LNHDA, CDR2 SQIVND (reference sequence). With 9 bases removed from V and 3 bases from J, the gap between germline ends came to 15 bases. Here the CDR3 DNA reads TGTGCCAGCTCTTCGGGGGGCCCCAATCAGCCCCAGCATTTT. Its protein is CASSSGGPNQPQHF.

This sequence joins TRBV6-2 or TRBV6-3 and TRBJ1-5; D might be TRBD1 (5 bases). Between the trimmed V and J ends, which lost 6 bases and 4 bases, there was a span of 22 bases. CDR1 is MNHEY and CDR2 is SVGEGT in the germline V gene. The CDR3 is 17 residues long. CDR3: CASSPPEWGDGNQPQHF. The CDR3 nucleotides read TGTGCCAGCAGCCCCCCCGAGTGGGGGGATGGAAATCAGCCCCAGCATTTT.

The chain joins TRBV2 to TRBJ2-7; the D gene is possibly TRBD2 (5 bases). V was shortened by 1 base and J by 0 bases, with 10 bases between the two germline ends. The CDR3 has 15 amino acids. In germline, CDR1 is SNHLY, CDR2 FYNNEI. The CDR3 sequence is CASSEEGAVSYEQYF. CDR3 bases: TGTGCCAGCAGTGAAGAAGGAGCGGTCTCCTACGAGCAGTACTTC.

The V call is TRBV18, the J call TRBJ2-1, with TRBD1 matching over 9 bases. The CDR3 contains 15 residues. Germline CDR1 KGHSH, CDR2 LQKENI. Losses at the gene ends were 2 bases for V and 8 bases for J; bases not matched to a gene: 7. CDR3 sequence (DNA): TGTGCCAGCTCACCAACGAACAGGGGGCGGGATGAGCAGTTCTTC. Protein: CASSPTNRGRDEQFF.